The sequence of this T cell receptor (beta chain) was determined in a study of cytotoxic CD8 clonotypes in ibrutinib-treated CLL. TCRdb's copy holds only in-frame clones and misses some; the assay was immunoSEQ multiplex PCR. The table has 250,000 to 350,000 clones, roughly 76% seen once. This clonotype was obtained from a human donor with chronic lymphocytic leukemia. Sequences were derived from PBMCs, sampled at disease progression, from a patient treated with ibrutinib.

CDR3 nucleotides: TGTGCCAGCAGCGCAAAACGGGGGAACTCCTATGGCTACACCTTC. Protein product: CASSAKRGNSYGYTF. The chain couples TRBV5-4 to TRBJ1-2, with a weak D call TRBD1 (5 bases). CDR3 size: 15 residues. The ends were cut back, 4 bases at V and 4 bases at J, with 17 bases in the middle. CDR1 is SGHNT and CDR2 is YYREEE in the germline V gene (reference sequence).